The following is a TCR beta chain sequence with its context. The antigen remains undetermined. This specimen belongs to a study of T-cell memory formation after mild COVID-19. Whole-study context: TCR clusters were mostly confined to one donor each. Study-level results: Memory cells collected pre-infection included some clones that later responded, suggesting cross-reactive memory joined. The study found balanced CD4/CD8 in clones contracting day 15 to 85 and a CD4+ lean in later expanders.

The 5'RACE method, run with constant-segment primers, produced TCR alpha and TCR beta cDNA libraries (carrying sample barcodes and UMIs). Using its own MiXCR run on the 5' RACE reads, TCRdb lists one record per CDR3 protein. Of about 290,000 distinct CDR3 sequences in the sample, approximately 15% were seen once. This CDR3 has 17 amino acids. Per germline, CDR1 SGHTA and CDR2 FQGNSA. The J segment lost 5 bases and the V segment lost 5 bases, leaving 15 bases of the junction unmatched. The chain is built from TRBV7-2 and TRBJ2-1; 7 bases are shared with TRBD1. The sample consisted of PBMCs or a T cell subset sorted from them (not recorded which). This clonotype was sampled from a man between 18 and 35 years old who had mild COVID-19 (a few samples of this study predate the infection). Cell type and time point are not known. The CDR3 here is CASSPHGTGQRNNEQFF. DNA of the CDR3: TGTGCCAGCAGCCCTCACGGCACGGGACAGCGCAACAATGAGCAGTTCTTC.